This is a list of T cell receptor beta chains from one sample in a study of graft-versus-host responses after intestinal transplantation. Repertoires were generated with immunoSEQ multiplex PCR, while TCRdb's copy carries only in-frame clones and drops some. The table includes fewer than 50,000 clones, about 91% detected once. The sample consisted of PBMCs, taken 524 days after transplant. All receptors come from a human patient who received an intestinal transplant, so some T cells may come from the graft donor. The CDR3 runs from the conserved cysteine through the conserved F or W. Each record gives: J gene, D gene, V gene, CDR3 protein, CDR3 DNA. The D gene is left open where the match is weak.

j_call: TRBJ2-1
d_call: -
v_call: TRBV2
cdr3_aa: CASSEGRRGTLYNEQFF
cdr3_nt: TGTGCCAGCAGTGAAGGGAGAAGGGGGACTCTTTACAATGAGCAGTTCTTC

j_call: TRBJ2-7
d_call: TRBD2
v_call: TRBV6-5
cdr3_aa: CASSYLGASGIYEQYF
cdr3_nt: TGTGCCAGCAGTTACTTAGGCGCTAGCGGGATATACGAGCAGTACTTC

j_call: TRBJ2-2
d_call: TRBD1
v_call: TRBV5-1
cdr3_aa: CASSPRTGGNTGELFF
cdr3_nt: TGCGCCAGCAGTCCCCGGACAGGGGGGAACACCGGGGAGCTGTTTTTT

j_call: TRBJ1-5
d_call: -
v_call: TRBV19
cdr3_aa: CASSSLTPGGGQPQHF
cdr3_nt: TGTGCCAGTAGTTCACTGACCCCCGGAGGCGGTCAGCCCCAGCATTTT

j_call: TRBJ1-1
d_call: -
v_call: TRBV19
cdr3_aa: CASSLYVTLGNTEAFF
cdr3_nt: TGTGCCAGTAGTTTGTATGTCACCCTGGGGAACACTGAAGCTTTCTTT

j_call: TRBJ1-6
d_call: TRBD1
v_call: TRBV28
cdr3_aa: CASSFGDRANSPLHF
cdr3_nt: TGTGCCAGCAGTTTTGGCGACAGGGCGAATTCACCCCTCCACTTT

j_call: TRBJ2-1
d_call: TRBD2
v_call: TRBV4-1
cdr3_aa: CASSQPPGRTTYNEQFF
cdr3_nt: TGCGCCAGCAGCCAACCCCCCGGGAGGACCACCTACAATGAGCAGTTCTTC

j_call: TRBJ2-7
d_call: TRBD1
v_call: TRBV2
cdr3_aa: CASFEGGQGPYEQYF
cdr3_nt: TGTGCCAGCTTTGAGGGGGGACAGGGCCCCTACGAGCAGTACTTC

j_call: TRBJ1-2
d_call: -
v_call: TRBV7-9
cdr3_aa: CASSFTGGYTF
cdr3_nt: TGTGCCAGCAGCTTCACGGGGGGCTACACCTTC

j_call: TRBJ2-3
d_call: -
v_call: TRBV7-6
cdr3_aa: CASSFLVGTDTQYF
cdr3_nt: TGTGCCAGCAGCTTCCTAGTAGGCACAGATACGCAGTATTTT

j_call: TRBJ2-7
d_call: TRBD2
v_call: TRBV19
cdr3_aa: CASSASSGGSYEQYF
cdr3_nt: TGTGCCAGTAGTGCCTCTAGCGGGGGCTCCTACGAGCAGTACTTC

j_call: TRBJ2-5
d_call: TRBD1
v_call: TRBV5-4
cdr3_aa: CASSLDRGLRETQYF
cdr3_nt: TGTGCCAGCAGCCTGGACAGGGGGCTTAGAGAGACCCAGTACTTC

j_call: TRBJ2-7
d_call: TRBD2
v_call: TRBV11-3
cdr3_aa: CASSSAGGSYEQYF
cdr3_nt: TGTGCCAGCAGCTCGGCGGGGGGCTCCTACGAGCAGTACTTC

j_call: TRBJ2-7
d_call: TRBD1
v_call: TRBV28
cdr3_aa: CASSSETGGSYEQYF
cdr3_nt: TGTGCCAGCAGTTCCGAGACAGGGGGCTCCTACGAGCAGTACTTC

j_call: TRBJ2-1
d_call: TRBD2
v_call: TRBV28
cdr3_aa: CASKGGSIIYNEQFF
cdr3_nt: TGTGCCAGCAAGGGCGGGAGTATAATCTACAATGAGCAGTTCTTC

j_call: TRBJ2-1
d_call: TRBD2
v_call: TRBV5-6
cdr3_aa: CASSDSGLAINEQFF
cdr3_nt: TGTGCCAGCAGCGATTCGGGACTAGCGATCAATGAGCAGTTCTTC